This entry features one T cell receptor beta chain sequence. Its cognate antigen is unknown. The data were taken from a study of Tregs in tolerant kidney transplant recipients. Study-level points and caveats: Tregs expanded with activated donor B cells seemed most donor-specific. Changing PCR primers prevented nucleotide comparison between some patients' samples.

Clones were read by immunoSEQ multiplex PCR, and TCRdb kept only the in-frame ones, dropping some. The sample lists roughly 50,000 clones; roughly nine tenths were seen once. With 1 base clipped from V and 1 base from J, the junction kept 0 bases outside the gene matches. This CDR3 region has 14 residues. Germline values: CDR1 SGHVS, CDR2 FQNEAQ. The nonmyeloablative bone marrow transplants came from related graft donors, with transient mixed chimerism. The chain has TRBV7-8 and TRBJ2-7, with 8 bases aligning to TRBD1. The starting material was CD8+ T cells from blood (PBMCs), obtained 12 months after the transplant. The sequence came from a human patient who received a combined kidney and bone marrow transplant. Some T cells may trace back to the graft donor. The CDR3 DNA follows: TGTGCCAGCAGCTTAGGGACAGGGTCCTACGAGCAGTACTTC. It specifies CASSLGTGSYEQYF.